The clone carrying this T cell receptor (beta chain) was picked up a small number of times. Its cognate antigen is unknown. Vbeta (60) and Jbeta (13) primers were used in the PCR. The repertoire was sequenced with immunoSEQ multiplex PCR; TCRdb's copy has only in-frame clones and lacks some. Of around 130,000 clones in the sample, roughly 70% are singletons; the top ten hold 5.5% to 7%. The V segment lost 1 base and the J segment 4 bases; nucleotides outside the gene matches: 19. The CDR3 contains 20 residues. Germline loops: CDR1 SGHDN, CDR2 FVKESK. This specimen belongs to a study of cytomegalovirus exposure and HLA in healthy donors. Study results and limitations: For presence/absence analyses, sequencing depth was assumed to be roughly uniform across donors. CMV serostatus was the sole immune exposure data available. Analysis performed later found approximately 17,000 TCR beta sequences associated with HLA alleles at 0.05 false discovery rate. A list of roughly 160 TCR beta chains associated with cytomegalovirus was given.

The sequence was obtained from a middle-aged man in good health and CMV-seropositive. The chain joins TRBV14 to TRBJ1-2, with 9 bases identical to TRBD1. Sample: PBMCs. CDR3 bases: TGTGCCAGCAGCCAAGGGGGGCCCCGGGACAGGGTCCCCTCGGCCTATGGCTACACCTTC. It is translated as CASSQGGPRDRVPSAYGYTF.